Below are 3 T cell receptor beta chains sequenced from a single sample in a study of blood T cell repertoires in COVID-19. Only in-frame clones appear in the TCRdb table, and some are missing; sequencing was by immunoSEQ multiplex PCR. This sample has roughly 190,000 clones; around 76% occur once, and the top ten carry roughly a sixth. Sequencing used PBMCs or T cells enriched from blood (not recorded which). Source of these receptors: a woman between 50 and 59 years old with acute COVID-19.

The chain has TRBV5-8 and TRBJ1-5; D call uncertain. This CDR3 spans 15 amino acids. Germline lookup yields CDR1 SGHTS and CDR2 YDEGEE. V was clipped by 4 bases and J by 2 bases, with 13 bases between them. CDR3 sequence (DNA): TGTGCCAGCAGCCTGACGATCGGGGGCAATCAGCCCCAGCATTTT. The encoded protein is CASSLTIGGNQPQHF.

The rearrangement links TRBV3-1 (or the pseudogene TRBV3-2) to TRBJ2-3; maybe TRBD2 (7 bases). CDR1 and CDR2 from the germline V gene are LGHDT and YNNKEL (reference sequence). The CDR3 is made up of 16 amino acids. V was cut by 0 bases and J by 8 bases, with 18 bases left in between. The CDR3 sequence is CASSQEGGTYGFTQYF. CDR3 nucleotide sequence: TGTGCCAGCAGCCAAGAGGGGGGGACATACGGCTTTACGCAGTATTTT.

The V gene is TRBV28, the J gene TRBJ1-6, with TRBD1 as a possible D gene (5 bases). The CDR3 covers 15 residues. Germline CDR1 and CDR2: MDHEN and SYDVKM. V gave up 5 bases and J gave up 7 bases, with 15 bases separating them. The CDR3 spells CASSPARQSNSPLHF. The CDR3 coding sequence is TGTGCCAGCAGTCCTGCCCGACAGTCCAATTCACCCCTCCACTTT.